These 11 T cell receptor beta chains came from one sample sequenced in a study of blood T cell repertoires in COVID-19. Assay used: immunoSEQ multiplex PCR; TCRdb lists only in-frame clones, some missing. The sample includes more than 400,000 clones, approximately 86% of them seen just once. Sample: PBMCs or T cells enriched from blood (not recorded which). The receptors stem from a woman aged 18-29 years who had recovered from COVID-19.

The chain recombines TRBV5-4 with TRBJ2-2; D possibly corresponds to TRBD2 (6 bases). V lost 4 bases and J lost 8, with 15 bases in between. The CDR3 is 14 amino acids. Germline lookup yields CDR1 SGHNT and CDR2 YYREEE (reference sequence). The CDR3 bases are TGTGCCAGCAGCCGGGAGACCGGGGAGGGGGAGCTGTTTTTT. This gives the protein CASSRETGEGELFF.

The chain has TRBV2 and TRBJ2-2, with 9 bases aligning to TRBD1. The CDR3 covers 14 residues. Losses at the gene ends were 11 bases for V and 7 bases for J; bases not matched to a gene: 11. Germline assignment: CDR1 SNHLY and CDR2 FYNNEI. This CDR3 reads CAGQTRTGDGELFF. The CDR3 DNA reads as TGTGCCGGCCAAACACGGACAGGGGACGGGGAGCTGTTTTTT.

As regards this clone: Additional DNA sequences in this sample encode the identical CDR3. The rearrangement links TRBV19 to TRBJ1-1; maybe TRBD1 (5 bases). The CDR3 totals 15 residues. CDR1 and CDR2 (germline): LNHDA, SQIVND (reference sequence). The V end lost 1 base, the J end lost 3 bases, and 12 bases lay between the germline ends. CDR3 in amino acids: CASSIGQGRDTEAFF. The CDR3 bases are TGTGCCAGTAGTATAGGGCAGGGAAGGGACACTGAAGCTTTCTTT. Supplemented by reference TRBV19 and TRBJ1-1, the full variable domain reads DGGITQSPKYLFRKEGQNVTLSCEQNLNHDAMYWYRQDPGQGLRLIYYSQIVNDFQKGDIAEGYSVSREKKESFPLTVTSAQKNPTAFYLCASSIGQGRDTEAFFGQGTRLTVV.

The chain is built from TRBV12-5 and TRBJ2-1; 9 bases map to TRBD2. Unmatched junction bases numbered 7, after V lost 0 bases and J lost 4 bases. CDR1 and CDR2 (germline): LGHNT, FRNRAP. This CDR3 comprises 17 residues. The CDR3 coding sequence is TGTGCTAGTGGTTTGGTACTAGGGAGCGGGGGGTACAATGAGCAGTTCTTC. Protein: CASGLVLGSGGYNEQFF.

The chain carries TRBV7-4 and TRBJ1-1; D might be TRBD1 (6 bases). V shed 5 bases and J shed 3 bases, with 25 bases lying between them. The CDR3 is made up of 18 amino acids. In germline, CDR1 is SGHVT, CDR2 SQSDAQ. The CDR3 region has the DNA TGTGCCAGCAGCCGTCACGCGGCAGGGGAAATGGGGGACACTGAAGCTTTCTTT. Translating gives CASSRHAAGEMGDTEAFF.

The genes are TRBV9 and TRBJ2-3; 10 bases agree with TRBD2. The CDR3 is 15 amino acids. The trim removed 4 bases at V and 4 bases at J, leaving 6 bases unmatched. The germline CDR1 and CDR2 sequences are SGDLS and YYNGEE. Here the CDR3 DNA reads TGTGCCAGCAGCCCTAGCGGGGGCCCTCCAGATACGCAGTATTTT. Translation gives CASSPSGGPPDTQYF.

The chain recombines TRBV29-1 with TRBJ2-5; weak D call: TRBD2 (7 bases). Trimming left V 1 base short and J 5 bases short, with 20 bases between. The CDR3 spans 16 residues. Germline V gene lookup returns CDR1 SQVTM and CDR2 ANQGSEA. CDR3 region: CSVEVSGVGGAETQYF. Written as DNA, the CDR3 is TGCAGCGTTGAAGTTTCGGGCGTGGGGGGGGCTGAGACCCAGTACTTC.

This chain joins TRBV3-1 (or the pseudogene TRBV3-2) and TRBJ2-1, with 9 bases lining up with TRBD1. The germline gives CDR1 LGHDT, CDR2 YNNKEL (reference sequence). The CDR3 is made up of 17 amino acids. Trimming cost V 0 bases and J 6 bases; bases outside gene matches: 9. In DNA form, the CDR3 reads TGTGCCAGCAGCCAAGATGCTCAACAGGGGGCGTTCAATGAGCAGTTCTTC. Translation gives CASSQDAQQGAFNEQFF.

CDR3 in DNA: TGTGCATCGTCCAAAAGCATGAACACTGAAGCTTTCTTT. Translation: CASSKSMNTEAFF. The chain combines TRBV12-3 or TRBV12-4 with TRBJ1-1, with unresolved D. The CDR3 spans 13 residues.

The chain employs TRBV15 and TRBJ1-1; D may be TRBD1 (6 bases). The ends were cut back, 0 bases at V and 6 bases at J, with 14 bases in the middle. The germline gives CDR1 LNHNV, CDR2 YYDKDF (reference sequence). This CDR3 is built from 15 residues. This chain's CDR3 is CATSRDPVGAPEAFF. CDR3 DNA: TGTGCCACCAGCAGAGATCCTGTGGGGGCCCCTGAAGCTTTCTTT.

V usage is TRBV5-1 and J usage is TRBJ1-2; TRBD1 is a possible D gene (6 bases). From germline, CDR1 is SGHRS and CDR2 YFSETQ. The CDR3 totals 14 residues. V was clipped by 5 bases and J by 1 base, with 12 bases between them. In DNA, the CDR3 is TGCGCCAGCAGTTCAGGGGATTTTAACTATGGCTACACCTTC. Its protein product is CASSSGDFNYGYTF.